Following are 11 T cell receptor beta chains from one sample sequenced in a study of cytotoxic CD8 clonotypes in ibrutinib-treated CLL. The method was immunoSEQ multiplex PCR; TCRdb's version includes in-frame clones alone and lacks a portion of them. The sample yields roughly 150,000 clones, 88% seen once. The sample consisted of PBMCs, taken at disease progression, from a patient treated with ibrutinib. These TCRs come from a human donor with chronic lymphocytic leukemia.

The V call is TRBV30, the J call TRBJ1-1; 7 positions match TRBD1. Trimming at V came to 6 bases and at J to 1 base, leaving 11 bases not matched to a gene. CDR3 length equals 15 residues. Germline values: CDR1 GTSNPN, CDR2 SVGIG (reference sequence). The CDR3 bases are TGTGCCTGCCAAATTTACCGACAGGGGAACACTGAAGCTTTCTTT. This sequence encodes CACQIYRQGNTEAFF. Full variable domain (remainder filled in from reference TRBV30 and TRBJ1-1): SQTIHQWPATLVQPVGSPLSLECTVEGTSNPNLYWYRQAAGRGLQLLFYSVGIGQISSEVPQNLSASRPQDRQFILSSKKLLLSDSGFYLCACQIYRQGNTEAFFGQGTRLTVV.

The chain joins TRBV30 to TRBJ1-3; D remains unclear. Between the trimmed V and J ends, which lost 0 bases and 2 bases, there was a span of 11 bases. The length of the CDR3 is 15 residues. Germline V gene data show CDR1 as GTSNPN and CDR2 as SVGIG (reference sequence). The CDR3 region has the DNA TGTGCCTGGAGTGTGCCGGGGAGGACTGGAAACACCATATATTTT. This encodes CAWSVPGRTGNTIYF. The full variable domain, with the rest looked up from reference TRBV30 and TRBJ1-3, is SQTIHQWPATLVQPVGSPLSLECTVEGTSNPNLYWYRQAAGRGLQLLFYSVGIGQISSEVPQNLSASRPQDRQFILSSKKLLLSDSGFYLCAWSVPGRTGNTIYFGEGSWLTVV.

V and J are TRBV11-3 and TRBJ2-3; weak D call: TRBD2 (6 bases). CDR3 length equals 15 residues. V was cut by 0 bases and J by 6 bases, with 13 bases left in between. Looked up from germline, CDR1 is SGHNT and CDR2 is YENEEA. In DNA, the CDR3 is TGTGCCAGCAGCTTAGATCTGGCGGGAAGGGATACGCAGTATTTT. Translation gives CASSLDLAGRDTQYF.

This chain links TRBV5-1 with TRBJ2-1; 13 bases are a match to TRBD2. The junction had 5 bases not matched to a gene; V was cut back by 2 bases and J by 6 bases. Germline values: CDR1 SGHRS, CDR2 YFSETQ. The CDR3 totals 16 residues. Here the CDR3 DNA reads TGCGCCAGCAGCTTCCTAACTAGCGGGAGGGCCAATGAGCAGTTCTTC. Translated: CASSFLTSGRANEQFF.

Concerning this clone itself: Other DNA sequences from this sample encode an identical CDR3 as well. This rearrangement joins TRBV19 to TRBJ1-1, with D tentatively TRBD1 (6 bases). Germline V gene lookup returns CDR1 LNHDA and CDR2 SQIVND (reference sequence). V lost 6 bases and J lost 1, with 12 bases in between. The CDR3 sequence is 14 residues long. CDR3 in DNA: TGTGCCAGTAGGCTAGACAGGAGGAACACTGAAGCTTTCTTT. Protein product: CASRLDRRNTEAFF.

J is TRBJ1-3 and V is TRBV7-2; TRBD1 is a possible D gene (6 bases). There are 16 residues in the CDR3. The germline V gene encodes CDR1 SGHTA and CDR2 FQGNSA. V lost 0 bases to trimming and J lost 4 bases, with 13 bases between them. For the CDR3, the DNA is TGTGCCAGCAGCTTAGCCCCGGGGGCTACGGGAAACACCATATATTTT. It specifies CASSLAPGATGNTIYF.

This clone was counted once. The J gene is TRBJ2-1, the V gene TRBV5-4; D is possibly TRBD1 (6 bases). V gave up 5 bases and J gave up 5 bases, with 11 bases separating them. From germline, CDR1 is SGHNT and CDR2 YYREEE (reference sequence). The CDR3 extends over 13 amino acids. CDR3 coding DNA: TGTGCCAGCAGTTACAGGGATGACAATGAGCAGTTCTTC. It specifies CASSYRDDNEQFF.

The rearrangement uses TRBV6-1 and TRBJ2-7; 8 nucleotides align to TRBD1. This CDR3 spans 16 amino acids. The germline V gene has CDR1 MNHNS and CDR2 SASEGT. V lost 2 bases, J lost 3 bases, and 9 bases stayed unmatched. CDR3 coding DNA: TGTGCCAGCAGTGAACTGTTGACAGGGGTTTTCTACGAGCAGTACTTC. This sequence encodes CASSELLTGVFYEQYF.

This sequence joins TRBV5-1 and TRBJ2-3, with 10 bases lining up with TRBD1. Germline lookup yields CDR1 SGHRS and CDR2 YFSETQ. The CDR3 runs to 16 residues. V lost 4 bases, J lost 5 bases, and 10 bases stayed unmatched. The CDR3 reads CASSRGQGGLGDTQYF. Written as DNA, the CDR3 is TGCGCCAGCAGCAGAGGACAGGGGGGCCTTGGAGATACGCAGTATTTT.

The chain couples TRBV4-2 to TRBJ2-7; 10 bases fit TRBD1. V shed 0 bases, J shed 4 bases, and the junction held 15 bases outside the gene matches. CDR1 is LGHNA, CDR2 YNFKEQ, per germline. This CDR3 spans 19 amino acids. CDR3 coding DNA: TGTGCCAGCAGCCAAGACGGGACAGGGGCCACCACCTTCCCTTACGAGCAGTACTTC. Translated: CASSQDGTGATTFPYEQYF.

In this sample, this clone turned up once. The chain joins TRBV11-1 to TRBJ1-1; D is ambiguous. This CDR3 spans 15 amino acids. The germline V gene has CDR1 SGHAT and CDR2 FQDESV (reference sequence). V was shortened by 1 base and J by 0 bases, with 9 bases between the two germline ends. CDR3 DNA: TGTGCCAGCAGCTTAGTCGGGTTTGTGAACACTGAAGCTTTCTTT. Protein sequence: CASSLVGFVNTEAFF.